This note documents a single T cell receptor (beta chain) sequence. This sample stems from a study of blood T cell repertoires in COVID-19. The germline gives CDR1 SGHTA, CDR2 FQGNSA. V was pared by 5 bases and J by 9 bases, with 7 bases of the junction left unmatched. CDR3 size: 14 residues. Sequenced by immunoSEQ multiplex PCR; TCRdb stores in-frame clones only, minus some. This table has 230,000 or so clones, about 91% appearing once. The clonotype was recovered from a woman between 40 and 55 years old with acute COVID-19. The chain employs TRBV7-2 and TRBJ2-1; 10 bases are shared with TRBD1. Material: PBMCs or T cells enriched from blood (not recorded which). The CDR3 DNA follows: TGTGCCAGCAGCCTAAGACAGGGGGCAATTGAGCAGTTCTTC. This gives the protein CASSLRQGAIEQFF.